The clone carrying this T cell receptor (beta chain) was counted a few times. Its antigen is unknown. The PCR had 60 Vbeta and 13 Jbeta primers. Sequencing used immunoSEQ multiplex PCR; TCRdb keeps in-frame clones, though not all of them. The data hold about 120,000 clones, with 83% observed a single time. The sample is drawn from a study of cytomegalovirus exposure and HLA in healthy donors. Trimming removed 3 bases from V and 0 bases from J, with 12 bases in between. This CDR3 region has 15 residues. Germline V gene data show CDR1 as LNHDA and CDR2 as SQIVND (reference sequence). Findings of the study overall: The authors excluded some V segments, including TRBV6-2 and TRBV6-3, as indistinguishable. In a later analysis, more than 15,000 TCR beta sequences were associated with HLA alleles at 0.05 false discovery rate. The productive fraction for most TCR beta V segments was about 87% or about 30% in an earlier analysis. Researchers reportedly found TCR beta sequences accurately predicted most subjects' HLA-A and HLA-B alleles.

The sample taken for sequencing was PBMCs. The V gene is TRBV19, the J gene TRBJ2-7; D uncertain. The receptor comes from a woman aged 40 to 49 in good health and CMV-seropositive. The CDR3 DNA reads as TGTGCCAGTAGTATGGGCCTATCGAGCTCCTACGAGCAGTACTTC. Its translation: CASSMGLSSSYEQYF.